This T cell receptor beta chain was identified in a study of blood T cell repertoires in COVID-19. Study-wide background: Both acute and convalescent COVID-19 samples were obtained from the United States, Italy and Spain. PBMCs, B-cell-depleted T cells, or T cells provided the cDNA or gDNA that made up the material.

Study processing details: Estimation of nucleated cell counts relied on the amplification of reference gene primers. Produced via immunoSEQ multiplex PCR; TCRdb's table is partial and in-frame only. From that table come the V and J calls and clone size; the DNA was used to work out D and trimming. The repertoire holds nearly 55,000 clones, with about 90% as singletons. Trimming stripped 8 bases from V and 2 bases from J, with 11 bases between. The CDR3 extends over 13 amino acids. Material for sequencing was peripheral blood. The chain carries TRBV12-3 or TRBV12-4 and TRBJ2-3; D gene uncertain. This TCR derives from a woman in her fifties or sixties with active or convalescent COVID-19. CDR3 region: CASVRDNTDTQYF. CDR3 DNA sequence: TGTGCCAGCGTTAGAGATAACACAGATACGCAGTATTTT.